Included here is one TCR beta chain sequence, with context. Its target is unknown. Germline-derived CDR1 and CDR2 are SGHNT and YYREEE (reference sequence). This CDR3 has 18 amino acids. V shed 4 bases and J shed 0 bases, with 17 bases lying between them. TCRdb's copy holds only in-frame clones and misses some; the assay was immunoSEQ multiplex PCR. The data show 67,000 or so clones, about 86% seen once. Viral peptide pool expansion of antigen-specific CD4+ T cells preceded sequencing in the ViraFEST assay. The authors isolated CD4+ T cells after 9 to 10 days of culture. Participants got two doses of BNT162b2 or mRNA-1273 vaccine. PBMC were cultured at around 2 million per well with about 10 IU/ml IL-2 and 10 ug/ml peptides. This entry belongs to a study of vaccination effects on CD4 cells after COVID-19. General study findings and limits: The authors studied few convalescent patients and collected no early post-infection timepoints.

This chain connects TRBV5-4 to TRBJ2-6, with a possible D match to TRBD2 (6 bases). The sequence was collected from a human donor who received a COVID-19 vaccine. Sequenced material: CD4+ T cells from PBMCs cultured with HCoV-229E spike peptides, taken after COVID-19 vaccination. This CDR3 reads CASSPGLQRHSGANVLTF. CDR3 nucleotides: TGTGCCAGCAGCCCTGGACTACAAAGACACTCTGGGGCCAACGTCCTGACTTTC.